This T cell receptor (beta chain) appears in the sequencing data of a study of tumor-infiltrating lymphocytes in localized non-small cell lung cancer. Study conclusions and caveats: Different pieces of the same tissue were used for each assay. Tumors had more T cell infiltration than uninvolved lung, per TCRbeta sequencing and CD3 counts. IM1 and IM2 tumors showed no difference in T-cell fraction.

Turning to this clone: Antigen: not known.

Germline V gene sequence: CDR1 SGHTA, CDR2 FQGNSA. Trimming pared 2 bases from V and 5 bases from J, leaving 10 bases between. The CDR3 totals 14 residues. TCRdb's copy holds only in-frame clones and misses some; the assay was immunoSEQ multiplex PCR. The sample lists 8,500 to 9,500 clones; around 75% were seen once. The chain links TRBV7-2 to TRBJ2-1, with no clear D. The sample taken for sequencing was uninvolved lung tissue not adjacent to the tumor. The TCR originated in a human donor with non-small cell lung cancer. The CDR3 sequence is CASSLYHSNNEQFF. In DNA form, the CDR3 reads TGTGCCAGCAGCTTATACCACAGCAACAATGAGCAGTTCTTC.